This entry features one T cell receptor (beta chain) sequence. In germline, CDR1 is KGHSH, CDR2 LQKENI. The CDR3 is 14 amino acids. V lost 2 bases and J 7 bases, leaving 11 bases between the germline ends. The TCRbeta library incorporated unique molecular identifiers. MiXCR, applied by TCRdb to the PCR reads, yields one record per CDR3 protein. The sample includes about 400,000 distinct CDR3 sequences, 13% seen only once; the top ten take over 3.5%. This record comes from a study of T-cell reconstitution after alpha-beta-depleted transplantation in children. This TCR was recovered from a human donor who donated a stem cell graft to a child with Fanconi anemia. The chain links TRBV18 to TRBJ2-2; no reliable D call. Sequencing used PBMCs, obtained from the stem cell graft. The CDR3: CASSPMQDGGELFF. CDR3 coding DNA: TGTGCCAGCTCACCAATGCAGGATGGCGGGGAGCTGTTTTTT.